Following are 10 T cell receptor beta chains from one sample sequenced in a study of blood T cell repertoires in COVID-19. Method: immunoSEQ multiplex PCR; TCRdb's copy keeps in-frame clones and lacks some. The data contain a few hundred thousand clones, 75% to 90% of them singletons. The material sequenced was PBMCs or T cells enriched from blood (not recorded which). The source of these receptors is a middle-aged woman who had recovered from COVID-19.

CDR3 residues: CASRRLAGGETQYF. The DNA for the CDR3 is TGTGCCAGCAGAAGACTAGCGGGAGGGGAGACCCAGTACTTC. The chain uses TRBV2 and TRBJ2-5; 14 bases agree with TRBD2. Germline trimming cut 6 bases from V and 5 bases from J; bases unmatched to any gene: 2. The CDR3 sequence is 14 residues long. From germline, CDR1 is SNHLY and CDR2 FYNNEI.

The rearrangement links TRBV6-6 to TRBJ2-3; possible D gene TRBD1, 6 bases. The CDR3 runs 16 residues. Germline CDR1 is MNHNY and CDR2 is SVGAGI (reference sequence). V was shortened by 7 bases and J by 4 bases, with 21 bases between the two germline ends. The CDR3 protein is CASTERGHRAADTQYF. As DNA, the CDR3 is TGTGCCAGCACCGAAAGGGGACACCGCGCCGCAGATACGCAGTATTTT.

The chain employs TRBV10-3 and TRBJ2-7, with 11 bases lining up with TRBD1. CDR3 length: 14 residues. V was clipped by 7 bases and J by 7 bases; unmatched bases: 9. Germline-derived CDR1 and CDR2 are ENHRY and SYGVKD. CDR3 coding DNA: TGTGCCATCACCGGGGGACAGGGGGTAGGGGAGCAGTACTTC. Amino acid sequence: CAITGGQGVGEQYF.

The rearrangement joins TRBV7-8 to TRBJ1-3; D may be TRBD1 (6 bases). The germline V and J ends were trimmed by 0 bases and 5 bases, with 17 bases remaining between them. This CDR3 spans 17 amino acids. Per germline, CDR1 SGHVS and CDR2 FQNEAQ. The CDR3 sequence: CASSLALQTGPRNTIYF. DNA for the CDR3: TGTGCCAGCAGCTTAGCCCTTCAGACAGGTCCCCGAAACACCATATATTTT. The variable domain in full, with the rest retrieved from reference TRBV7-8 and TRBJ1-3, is GAGVSQSPRYKVAKRGQDVALRCDPISGHVSLFWYQQALGQGPEFLTYFQNEAQLDKSGLPSDRFFAERPEGSVSTLKIQRTQQEDSAVYLCASSLALQTGPRNTIYFGEGSWLTVV.

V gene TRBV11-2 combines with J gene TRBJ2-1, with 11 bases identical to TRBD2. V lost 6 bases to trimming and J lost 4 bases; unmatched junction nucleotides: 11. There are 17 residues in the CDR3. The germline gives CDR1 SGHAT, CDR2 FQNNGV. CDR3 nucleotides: TGTGCCAGCAGTACACCAATCGGGACTAGCGGTTACAATGAGCAGTTCTTC. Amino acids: CASSTPIGTSGYNEQFF. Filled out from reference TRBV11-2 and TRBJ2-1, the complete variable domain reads EAGVAQSPRYKIIEKRQSVAFWCNPISGHATLYWYQQILGQGPKLLIQFQNNGVVDDSQLPKDRFSAERLKGVDSTLKIQPAKLEDSAVYLCASSTPIGTSGYNEQFFGPGTRLTVL.

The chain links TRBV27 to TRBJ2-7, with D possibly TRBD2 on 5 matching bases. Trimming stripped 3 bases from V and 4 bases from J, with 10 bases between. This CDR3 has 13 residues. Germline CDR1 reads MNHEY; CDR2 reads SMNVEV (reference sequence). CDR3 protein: CASSFGVSYEQYF. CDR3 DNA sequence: TGTGCCAGCAGTTTCGGGGTCTCATACGAGCAGTACTTC.

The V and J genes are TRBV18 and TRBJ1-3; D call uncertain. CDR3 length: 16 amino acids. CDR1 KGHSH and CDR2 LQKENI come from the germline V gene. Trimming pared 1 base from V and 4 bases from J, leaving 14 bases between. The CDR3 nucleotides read TGTGCCAGCTCACCACAGCGACCTCTAGGAGGAAACACCATATATTTT. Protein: CASSPQRPLGGNTIYF.

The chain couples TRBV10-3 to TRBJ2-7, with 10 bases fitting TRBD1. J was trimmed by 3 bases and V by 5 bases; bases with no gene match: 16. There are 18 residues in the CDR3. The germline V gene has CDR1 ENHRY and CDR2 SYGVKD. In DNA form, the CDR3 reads TGTGCCATCAGTCTACTCAATCAAAGGGGGACAGGGGACTACGAGCAGTACTTC. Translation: CAISLLNQRGTGDYEQYF.

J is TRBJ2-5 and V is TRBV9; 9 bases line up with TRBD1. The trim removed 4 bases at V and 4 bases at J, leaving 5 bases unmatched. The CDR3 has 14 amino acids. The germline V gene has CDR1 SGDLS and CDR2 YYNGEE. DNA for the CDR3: TGTGCCAGCAGCTTAACAGGGGGCGTAGAGACCCAGTACTTC. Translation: CASSLTGGVETQYF. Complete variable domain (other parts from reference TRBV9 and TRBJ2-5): DSGVTQTPKHLITATGQRVTLRCSPRSGDLSVYWYQQSLDQGLQFLIQYYNGEERAKGNILERFSAQQFPDLHSELNLSSLELGDSALYFCASSLTGGVETQYFGPGTRLLVL.

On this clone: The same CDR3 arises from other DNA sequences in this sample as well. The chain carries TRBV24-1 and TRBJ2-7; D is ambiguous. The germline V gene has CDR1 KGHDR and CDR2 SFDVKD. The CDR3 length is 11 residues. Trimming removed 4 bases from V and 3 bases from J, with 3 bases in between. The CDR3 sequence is CATSDSYEQYF. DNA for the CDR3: TGTGCCACCAGTGACAGCTACGAGCAGTACTTC.